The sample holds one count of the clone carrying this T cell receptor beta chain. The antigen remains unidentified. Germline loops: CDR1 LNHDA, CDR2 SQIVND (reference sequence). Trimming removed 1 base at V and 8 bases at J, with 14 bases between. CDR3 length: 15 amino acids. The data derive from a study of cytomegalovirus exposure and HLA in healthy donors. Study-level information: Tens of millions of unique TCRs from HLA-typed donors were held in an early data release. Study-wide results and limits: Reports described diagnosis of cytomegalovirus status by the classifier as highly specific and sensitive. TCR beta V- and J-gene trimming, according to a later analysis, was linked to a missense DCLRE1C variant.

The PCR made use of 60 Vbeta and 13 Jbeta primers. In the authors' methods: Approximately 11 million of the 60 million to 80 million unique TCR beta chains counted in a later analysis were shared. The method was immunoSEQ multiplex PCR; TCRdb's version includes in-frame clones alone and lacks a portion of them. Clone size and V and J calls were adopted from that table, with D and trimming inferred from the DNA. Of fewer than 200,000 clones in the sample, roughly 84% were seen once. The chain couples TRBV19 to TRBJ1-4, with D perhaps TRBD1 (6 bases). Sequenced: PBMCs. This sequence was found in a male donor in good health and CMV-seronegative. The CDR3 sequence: CASSIGWGLDEKLFF. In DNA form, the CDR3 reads TGTGCCAGTAGTATAGGGTGGGGGCTGGACGAAAAACTGTTTTTT.